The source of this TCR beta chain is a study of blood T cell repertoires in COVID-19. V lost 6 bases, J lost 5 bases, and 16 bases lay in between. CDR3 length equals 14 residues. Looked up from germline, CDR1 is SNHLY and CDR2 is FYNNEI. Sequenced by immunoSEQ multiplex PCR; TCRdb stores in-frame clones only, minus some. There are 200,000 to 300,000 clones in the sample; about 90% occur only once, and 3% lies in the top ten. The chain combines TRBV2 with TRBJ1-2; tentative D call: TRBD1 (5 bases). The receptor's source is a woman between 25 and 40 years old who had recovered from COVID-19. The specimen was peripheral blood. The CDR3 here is CASRGTTGSYGYTF. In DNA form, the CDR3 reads TGTGCCAGCAGGGGAACTACAGGTTCATATGGCTACACCTTC.